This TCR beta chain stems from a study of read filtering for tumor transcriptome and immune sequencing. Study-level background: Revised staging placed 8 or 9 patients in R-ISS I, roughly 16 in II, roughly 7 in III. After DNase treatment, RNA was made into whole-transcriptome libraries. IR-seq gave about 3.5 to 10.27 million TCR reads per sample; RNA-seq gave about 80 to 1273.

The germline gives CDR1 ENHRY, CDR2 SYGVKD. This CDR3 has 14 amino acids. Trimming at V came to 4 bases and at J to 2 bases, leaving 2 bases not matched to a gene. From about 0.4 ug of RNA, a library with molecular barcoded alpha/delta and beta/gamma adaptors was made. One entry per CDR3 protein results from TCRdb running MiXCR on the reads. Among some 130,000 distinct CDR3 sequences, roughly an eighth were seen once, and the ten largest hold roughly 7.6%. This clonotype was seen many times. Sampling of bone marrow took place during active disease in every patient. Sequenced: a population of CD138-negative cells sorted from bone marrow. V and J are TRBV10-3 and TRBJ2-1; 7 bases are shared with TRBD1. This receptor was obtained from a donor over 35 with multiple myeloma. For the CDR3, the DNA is TGTGCCATCAGTGCCGGACAGGCCTACAATGAGCAGTTCTTC. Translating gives CAISAGQAYNEQFF.